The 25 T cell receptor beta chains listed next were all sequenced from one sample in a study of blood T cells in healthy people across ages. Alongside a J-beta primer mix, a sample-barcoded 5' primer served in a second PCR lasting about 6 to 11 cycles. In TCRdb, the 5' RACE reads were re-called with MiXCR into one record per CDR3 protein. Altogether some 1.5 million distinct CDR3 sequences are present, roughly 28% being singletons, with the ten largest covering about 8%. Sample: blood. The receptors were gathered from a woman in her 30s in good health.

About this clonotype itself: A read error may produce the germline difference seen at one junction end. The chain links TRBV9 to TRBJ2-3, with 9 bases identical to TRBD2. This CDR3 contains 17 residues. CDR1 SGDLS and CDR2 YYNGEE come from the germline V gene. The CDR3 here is CASRGSTAGGPADMQYF. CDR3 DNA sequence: TGTGCCAGCAGAGGTAGTACCGCGGGGGGGCCCGCAGATATGCAGTATTTT.

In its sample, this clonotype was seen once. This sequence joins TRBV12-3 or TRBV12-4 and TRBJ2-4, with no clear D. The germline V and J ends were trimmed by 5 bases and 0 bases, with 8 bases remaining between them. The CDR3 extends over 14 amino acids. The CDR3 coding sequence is TGTGCCAGCAGTAGAGAGGTAGCCAAAAACATTCAGTACTTC. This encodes CASSREVAKNIQYF.

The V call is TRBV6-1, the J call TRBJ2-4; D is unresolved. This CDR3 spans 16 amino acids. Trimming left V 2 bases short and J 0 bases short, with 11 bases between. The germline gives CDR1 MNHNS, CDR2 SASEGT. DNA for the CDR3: TGTGCCAGCAGTGAACTTTTGGCCCTAGCCAAAAACATTCAGTACTTC. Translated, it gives CASSELLALAKNIQYF.

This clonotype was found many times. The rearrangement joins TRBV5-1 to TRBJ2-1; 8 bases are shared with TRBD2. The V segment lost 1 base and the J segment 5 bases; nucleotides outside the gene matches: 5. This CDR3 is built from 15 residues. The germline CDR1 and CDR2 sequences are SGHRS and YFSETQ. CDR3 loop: CASSLLAGKNNEQFF. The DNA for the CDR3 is TGCGCCAGCAGCTTGCTAGCGGGCAAAAACAATGAGCAGTTCTTC.

As DNA, the CDR3 is TGTGCCAGCAGCCAGGCGGGACGTCCGAGTGGCTACACCTTC. Translating it yields CASSQAGRPSGYTF. The chain couples TRBV3-1 to TRBJ1-2, with D maybe TRBD1 (5 bases). The CDR3 extends over 14 amino acids. With 3 bases removed from V and 7 bases from J, the gap between germline ends came to 15 bases. Germline CDR1 LGHDT, CDR2 YNNKEL (reference sequence).

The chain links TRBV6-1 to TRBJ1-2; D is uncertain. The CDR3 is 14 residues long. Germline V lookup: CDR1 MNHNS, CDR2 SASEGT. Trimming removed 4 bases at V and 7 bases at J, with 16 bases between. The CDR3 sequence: CASSVNLRSGGYTF. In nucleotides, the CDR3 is TGTGCCAGCAGTGTCAACCTCAGATCCGGTGGCTACACCTTC.

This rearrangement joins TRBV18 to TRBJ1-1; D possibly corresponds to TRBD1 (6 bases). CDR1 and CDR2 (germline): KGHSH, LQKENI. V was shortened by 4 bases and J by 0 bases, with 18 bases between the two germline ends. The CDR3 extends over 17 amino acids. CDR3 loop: CASSQTGNGGLNTEAFF. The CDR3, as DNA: TGTGCCAGCTCACAAACAGGTAATGGGGGCCTGAACACTGAAGCTTTCTTT.

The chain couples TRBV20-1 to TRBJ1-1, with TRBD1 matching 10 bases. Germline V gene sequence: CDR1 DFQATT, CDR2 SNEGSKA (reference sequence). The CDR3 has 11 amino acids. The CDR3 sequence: CSSGTGDEAFF. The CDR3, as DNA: TGCAGCTCCGGGACAGGGGATGAAGCTTTCTTT.

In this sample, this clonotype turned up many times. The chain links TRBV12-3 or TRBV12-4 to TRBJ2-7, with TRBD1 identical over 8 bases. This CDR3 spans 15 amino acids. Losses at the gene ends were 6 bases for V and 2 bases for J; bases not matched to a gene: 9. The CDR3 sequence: CASSLQPGQAYEQYF. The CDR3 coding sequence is TGTGCCAGCAGCTTGCAACCGGGACAGGCCTACGAGCAGTACTTC.

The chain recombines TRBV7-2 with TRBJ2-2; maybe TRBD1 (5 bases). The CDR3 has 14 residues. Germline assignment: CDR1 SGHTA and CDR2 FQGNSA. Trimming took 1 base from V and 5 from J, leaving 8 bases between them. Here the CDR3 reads CASSLVGATGELFF. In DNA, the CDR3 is TGTGCCAGCAGCTTAGTAGGGGCGACCGGGGAGCTGTTTTTT. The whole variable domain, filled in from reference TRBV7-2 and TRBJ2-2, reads GAGVSQSPSNKVTEKGKDVELRCDPISGHTALYWYRQSLGQGLEFLIYFQGNSAPDKSGLPSDRFSAERTGGSVSTLTIQRTQQEDSAVYLCASSLVGATGELFFGEGSRLTVL.

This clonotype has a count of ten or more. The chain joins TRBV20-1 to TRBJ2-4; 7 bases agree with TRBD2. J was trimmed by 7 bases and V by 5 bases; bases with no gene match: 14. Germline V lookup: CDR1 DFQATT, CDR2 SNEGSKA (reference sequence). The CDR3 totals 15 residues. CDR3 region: CSAAKRDGGGNIQYF. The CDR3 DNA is TGCAGTGCTGCTAAGCGGGATGGGGGAGGGAACATTCAGTACTTC.

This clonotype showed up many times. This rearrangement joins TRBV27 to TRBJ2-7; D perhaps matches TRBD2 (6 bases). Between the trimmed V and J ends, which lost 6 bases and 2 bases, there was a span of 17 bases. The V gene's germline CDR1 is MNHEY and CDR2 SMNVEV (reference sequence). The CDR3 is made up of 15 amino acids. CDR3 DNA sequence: TGTGCCAGCAGACCAATGGGACTGAAGCCCTACGAGCAGTACTTC. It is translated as CASRPMGLKPYEQYF.

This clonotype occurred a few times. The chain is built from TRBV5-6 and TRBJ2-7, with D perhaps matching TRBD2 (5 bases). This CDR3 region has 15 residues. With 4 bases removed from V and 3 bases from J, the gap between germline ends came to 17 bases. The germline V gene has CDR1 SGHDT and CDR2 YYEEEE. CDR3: CASSPGISANYEQYF. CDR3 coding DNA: TGTGCCAGCAGCCCGGGAATATCGGCTAACTACGAGCAGTACTTC.

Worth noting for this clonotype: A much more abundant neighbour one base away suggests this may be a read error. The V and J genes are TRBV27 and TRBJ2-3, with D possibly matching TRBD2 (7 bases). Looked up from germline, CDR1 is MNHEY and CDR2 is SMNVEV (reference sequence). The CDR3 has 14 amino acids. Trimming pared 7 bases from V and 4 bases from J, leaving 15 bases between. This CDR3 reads CASTGAGVPDTQYF. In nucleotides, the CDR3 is TGTGCCAGCACGGGGGCGGGAGTCCCAGATACGCAGTATTTT.

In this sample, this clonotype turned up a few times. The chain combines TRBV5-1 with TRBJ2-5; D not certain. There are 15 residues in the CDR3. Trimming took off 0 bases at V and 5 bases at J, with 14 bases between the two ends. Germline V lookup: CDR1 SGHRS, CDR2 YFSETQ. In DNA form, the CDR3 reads TGCGCCAGCAGCTTGGCCCCGAATACGGAGGAGACCCAGTACTTC. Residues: CASSLAPNTEETQYF.

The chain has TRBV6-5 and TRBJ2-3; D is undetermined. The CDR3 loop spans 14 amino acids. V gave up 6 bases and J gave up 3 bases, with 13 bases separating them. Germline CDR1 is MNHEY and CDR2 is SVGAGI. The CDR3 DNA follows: TGTGCCAGCAGAGAAACCGCCGGGACAGATACGCAGTATTTT. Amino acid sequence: CASRETAGTDTQYF.

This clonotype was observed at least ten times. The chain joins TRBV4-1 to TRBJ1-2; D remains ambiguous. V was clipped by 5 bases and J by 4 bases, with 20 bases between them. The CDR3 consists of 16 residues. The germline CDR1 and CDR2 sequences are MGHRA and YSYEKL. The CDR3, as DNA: TGCGCCAGCAGCATGACCGGCATTGGGCCTCCCTATGGCTACACCTTC. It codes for CASSMTGIGPPYGYTF.

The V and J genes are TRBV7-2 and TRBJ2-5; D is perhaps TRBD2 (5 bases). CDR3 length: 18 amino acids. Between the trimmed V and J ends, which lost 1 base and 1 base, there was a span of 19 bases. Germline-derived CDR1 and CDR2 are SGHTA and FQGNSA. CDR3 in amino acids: CASSLEGSAGGPQETQYF. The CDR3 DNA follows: TGTGCCAGCAGCTTAGAAGGGAGCGCGGGTGGGCCCCAAGAGACCCAGTACTTC.

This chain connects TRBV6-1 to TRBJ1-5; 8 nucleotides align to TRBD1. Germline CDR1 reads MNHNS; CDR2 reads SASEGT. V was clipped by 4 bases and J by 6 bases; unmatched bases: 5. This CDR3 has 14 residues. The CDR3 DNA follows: TGTGCCAGCAGTGGGACAGGGACCCGTCAGCCCCAGCATTTT. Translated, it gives CASSGTGTRQPQHF.

Written as DNA, the CDR3 is TGTGCCACCAACATGGACGCACTGGAGGAGTTCTTC. This codes for CATNMDALEEFF. This chain joins TRBV28 and TRBJ2-1; D is perhaps TRBD2 (5 bases). The V gene's germline CDR1 is MDHEN and CDR2 SYDVKM. V was clipped by 10 bases and J by 14 bases, with 21 bases between them. CDR3 size: 12 residues.

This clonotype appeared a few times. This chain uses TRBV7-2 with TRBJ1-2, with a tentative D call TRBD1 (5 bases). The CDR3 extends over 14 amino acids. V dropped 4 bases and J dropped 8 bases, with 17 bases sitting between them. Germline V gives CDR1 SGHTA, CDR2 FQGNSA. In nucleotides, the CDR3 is TGTGCCAGCAGCTCAACACCCTTTCAGGGCGGCTACACCTTC. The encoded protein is CASSSTPFQGGYTF.

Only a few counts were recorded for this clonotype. The CDR3 loop is CSATRGSGWQPQHF. As DNA, the CDR3 is TGCAGTGCTACGAGGGGAAGCGGGTGGCAGCCCCAGCATTTT. The chain joins TRBV20-1 to TRBJ1-5; TRBD1 might be the D (5 bases). V lost 4 bases, J lost 7 bases, and 17 bases lay in between. The CDR3 totals 14 residues. Germline loops: CDR1 DFQATT, CDR2 SNEGSKA (reference sequence).

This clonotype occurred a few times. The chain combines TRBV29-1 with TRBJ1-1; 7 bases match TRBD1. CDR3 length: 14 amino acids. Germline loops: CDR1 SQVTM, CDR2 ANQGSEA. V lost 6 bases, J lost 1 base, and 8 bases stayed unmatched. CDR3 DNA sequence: TGCAGCGTCGGCCGGGACAGAGCGAACACTGAAGCTTTCTTT. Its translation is CSVGRDRANTEAFF.

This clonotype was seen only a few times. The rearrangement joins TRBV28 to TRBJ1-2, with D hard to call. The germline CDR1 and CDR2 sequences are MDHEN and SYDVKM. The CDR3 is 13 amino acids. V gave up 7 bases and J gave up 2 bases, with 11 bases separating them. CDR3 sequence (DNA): TGTGCCAGCACGGAACCTCTCAACTATGGCTACACCTTC. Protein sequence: CASTEPLNYGYTF.

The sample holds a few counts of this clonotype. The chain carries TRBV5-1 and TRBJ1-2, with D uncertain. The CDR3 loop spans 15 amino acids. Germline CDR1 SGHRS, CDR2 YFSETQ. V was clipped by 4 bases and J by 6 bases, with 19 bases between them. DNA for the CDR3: TGCGCCAGCAGCCCCCCTGCGGCGGCGGTGGATGGCTACACCTTC. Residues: CASSPPAAAVDGYTF. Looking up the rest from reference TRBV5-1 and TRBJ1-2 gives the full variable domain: KAGVTQTPRYLIKTRGQQVTLSCSPISGHRSVSWYQQTPGQGLQFLFEYFSETQRNKGNFPGRFSGRQFSNSRSEMNVSTLELGDSALYLCASSPPAAAVDGYTFGSGTRLTVV.